These 27 T cell receptor beta chains came from one sample sequenced in a study of T cells after yellow fever vaccination. TCRdb reprocessed the 5' RACE reads via MiXCR and lists one record per CDR3 protein. The data contain about 350,000 distinct CDR3 sequences, approximately 10% of them singletons. This specimen consisted of PBMCs, obtained on the day of the first yellow fever vaccination. The receptor set was obtained from a man in his late teens or twenties who received the YFV17D yellow fever vaccine.

This clonotype was counted once. The V gene is TRBV5-4, the J gene TRBJ2-1, with 9 positions matching TRBD1. The CDR3 is 18 residues long. Germline CDR1 reads SGHNT; CDR2 reads YYREEE (reference sequence). V lost 5 bases, J lost 3 bases, and 15 bases stayed unmatched. The CDR3 is CASRGGQGRESFYNEQFF. As DNA, the CDR3 is TGTGCCAGCAGGGGGGGACAGGGCCGAGAATCTTTCTACAATGAGCAGTTCTTC.

This clonotype showed up many times. This chain uses TRBV5-6 with TRBJ1-1; D gene ambiguous. This CDR3 region has 13 residues. V gave up 0 bases and J gave up 6 bases, with 9 bases separating them. Germline CDR1 reads SGHDT; CDR2 reads YYEEEE. CDR3 sequence (DNA): TGTGCCAGCAGCTTGGGAAGGTGGTCTGAAGCTTTCTTT. Translated, it gives CASSLGRWSEAFF.

The table lists this clonotype with many counts. The chain links TRBV4-3 to TRBJ2-3; D ambiguous. The V gene's germline CDR1 is LGHNA and CDR2 YSLEER. V dropped 3 bases and J dropped 4 bases, with 5 bases sitting between them. The CDR3 is 12 amino acids. CDR3 sequence: CASSQTADTQYF. The CDR3 DNA reads as TGCGCCAGCAGCCAGACTGCAGATACGCAGTATTTT.

J is TRBJ2-3 and V is TRBV11-1; possible D gene TRBD2, 7 bases. CDR3 length: 18 residues. The V end lost 6 bases, the J end lost 1 base, and 23 bases lay between the germline ends. CDR1 and CDR2 from the germline V gene are SGHAT and FQDESV (reference sequence). The CDR3 bases are TGTGCCAGCAGGGCACAGGGACGGCGGGGGATGGGCACAGATACGCAGTATTTT. It specifies CASRAQGRRGMGTDTQYF. The full variable domain, its missing parts supplied by reference TRBV11-1 and TRBJ2-3, is EAEVAQSPRYKITEKSQAVAFWCDPISGHATLYWYRQILGQGPELLVQFQDESVVDDSQLPKDRFSAERLKGVDSTLKIQPAELGDSAMYLCASRAQGRRGMGTDTQYFGPGTRLTVL.

This clonotype was picked up a small number of times. The gene calls are TRBV11-3 and TRBJ2-1; D uncertain. Trimming removed 0 bases at V and 9 bases at J, with 15 bases between. The germline V gene has CDR1 SGHNT and CDR2 YENEEA. This CDR3 comprises 15 residues. CDR3 sequence (DNA): TGTGCCAGCAGCTTAGATGGTCCCCAGCTAAGTGAGCAGTTCTTC. It encodes CASSLDGPQLSEQFF.

This clonotype was recorded only once. The V gene is TRBV12-3 or TRBV12-4, the J gene TRBJ1-1; D uncertain. This CDR3 spans 14 amino acids. V lost 5 bases and J 1 base, leaving 11 bases between the germline ends. Written as DNA, the CDR3 is TGTGCCAGCAGTAAAGCGGTGCGGAACACTGAAGCTTTCTTT. It yields the protein CASSKAVRNTEAFF.

This clonotype was detected ten times or more. The gene calls are TRBV4-3 and TRBJ2-2, with D tentatively TRBD1 (5 bases). The V end lost 3 bases, the J end lost 7 bases, and 18 bases lay between the germline ends. Looked up from germline, CDR1 is LGHNA and CDR2 is YSLEER. The CDR3 is made up of 16 amino acids. CDR3 DNA: TGCGCCAGCAGCCATTCTCCGGCTGGGGCGGACGGGGAGCTGTTTTTT. Translation: CASSHSPAGADGELFF.

The chain recombines TRBV4-1 with TRBJ2-7; D gene uncertain. CDR1 MGHRA and CDR2 YSYEKL come from the germline V gene. This CDR3 contains 13 residues. Trimming cost V 1 base and J 7 bases, with 11 bases left between them. Here the CDR3 reads CASSQGPLEEQYV. The CDR3 DNA sequence: TGCGCCAGCAGCCAAGGACCGTTAGAGGAGCAGTACGTC.

This clonotype has just a few counts. The chain combines TRBV14 with TRBJ2-1, with D hard to call. The CDR3 runs to 11 residues. The ends were cut back, 1 base at V and 10 bases at J, with 5 bases in the middle. Germline-derived CDR1 and CDR2 are SGHDN and FVKESK. The CDR3 spells CASSQAEEQFF. CDR3 nucleotide sequence: TGTGCCAGCAGCCAAGCCGAGGAGCAGTTCTTC.

A few counts support this clonotype. V gene TRBV4-3 combines with J gene TRBJ2-7; 7 bases line up with TRBD1. CDR3 length: 13 residues. The V gene's germline CDR1 is LGHNA and CDR2 YSLEER. V lost 4 bases, J lost 4 bases, and 4 bases stayed unmatched. CDR3 in DNA: TGCGCCAGCAGCCGAGGGACAGCTTACGAGCAGTACTTC. Its protein is CASSRGTAYEQYF.

This clonotype was seen only a few times. The DNA for the CDR3 is TGTGCCAGCAGCTTAGCCAACCTCCGACAGGGGAGCTCCTACGAGCAGTACTTC. Encoded protein: CASSLANLRQGSSYEQYF. The J gene is TRBJ2-7, the V gene TRBV11-1; 8 bases are shared with TRBD1. This CDR3 contains 18 residues. The J segment lost 0 bases and the V segment lost 0 bases, leaving 10 bases of the junction unmatched. Germline loops: CDR1 SGHAT, CDR2 FQDESV (reference sequence). Supplemented by reference TRBV11-1 and TRBJ2-7, the full variable domain reads EAEVAQSPRYKITEKSQAVAFWCDPISGHATLYWYRQILGQGPELLVQFQDESVVDDSQLPKDRFSAERLKGVDSTLKIQPAELGDSAMYLCASSLANLRQGSSYEQYFGPGTRLTVT.

This clonotype was seen more than once but under ten times. The chain carries TRBV28 and TRBJ2-3; TRBD1 is a possible D gene (6 bases). The CDR3 is 12 residues long. Germline V gives CDR1 MDHEN, CDR2 SYDVKM. Trimming removed 10 bases from V and 7 bases from J, with 15 bases in between. The CDR3 DNA follows: TGTGCCACCAACGTACAGGGAAATACGCAGTATTTT. Residues: CATNVQGNTQYF. Combining the CDR3 with reference TRBV28 and TRBJ2-3 gives the whole variable domain DVKVTQSSRYLVKRTGEKVFLECVQDMDHENMFWYRQDPGLGLRLIYFSYDVKMKEKGDIPEGYSVSREKKERFSLILESASTNQTSMYLCATNVQGNTQYFGPGTRLTVL.

This clonotype was detected ten times or more. The J gene is TRBJ1-2, the V gene TRBV12-3 or TRBV12-4, with TRBD1 identical over 8 bases. V dropped 6 bases and J dropped 0; count of bases not matched to a gene: 6. This CDR3 has 15 amino acids. The CDR3 reads CASSQGQEANYGYTF. CDR3 in DNA: TGTGCCAGCAGCCAGGGACAGGAGGCTAACTATGGCTACACCTTC.

The V call is TRBV18, the J call TRBJ2-3; 12 positions agree with TRBD2. In germline, CDR1 is KGHSH, CDR2 LQKENI. This CDR3 has 15 residues. The trim removed 8 bases at V and 6 bases at J, leaving 9 bases unmatched. The CDR3 coding sequence is TGTGCCAGCCTGACTAGCGGGGGCTACGGTGATACGCAGTATTTT. It translates to CASLTSGGYGDTQYF.

The V call is TRBV28, the J call TRBJ2-3; D uncertain. Germline V gene lookup returns CDR1 MDHEN and CDR2 SYDVKM. The length of the CDR3 is 14 residues. V was clipped by 3 bases and J by 2 bases, with 9 bases between them. This CDR3 is CASSLASHTDTQYF. The CDR3 DNA reads TGTGCCAGCAGTTTGGCCTCGCACACAGATACGCAGTATTTT.

The sample holds a few counts of this clonotype. This chain joins TRBV20-1 and TRBJ1-2; weak D call: TRBD1 (6 bases). CDR1 is DFQATT and CDR2 is SNEGSKA in the germline V gene (reference sequence). The V gene lost 2 bases and the J gene lost 7 bases, with 20 bases spanning the gap. The CDR3 has 15 amino acids. The CDR3 sequence is CSARRVGRGSGGYTF. The DNA of the CDR3 is TGCAGTGCTAGACGGGTGGGCAGGGGATCGGGTGGCTACACCTTC.

There are a few counts of this clonotype. The chain couples TRBV3-1 to TRBJ2-7; D is unclear. The CDR3 extends over 14 amino acids. CDR1 is LGHDT, CDR2 YNNKEL, per germline (reference sequence). V lost 1 base and J 6 bases, leaving 13 bases between the germline ends. This CDR3 is CASSQVNSGSEQYF. The CDR3 DNA sequence: TGTGCCAGCAGCCAAGTAAATTCCGGGTCCGAGCAGTACTTC.

J is TRBJ1-2 and V is TRBV7-9; no clear D. With 7 bases removed from V and 2 bases from J, the gap between germline ends came to 17 bases. Germline V gene lookup returns CDR1 SEHNR and CDR2 FQNEAQ (reference sequence). The CDR3 runs 15 residues. The CDR3: CASKIGSETNYGYTF. CDR3 nucleotides: TGTGCCAGCAAGATAGGTTCGGAAACGAACTATGGCTACACCTTC.

The rearrangement uses TRBV11-3 and TRBJ1-1; the D gene is possibly TRBD1 (5 bases). The CDR3 sequence is 13 residues long. V was trimmed by 4 bases and J by 6 bases, leaving 12 bases between them. In germline, CDR1 is SGHNT, CDR2 YENEEA. DNA of the CDR3: TGTGCCAGCAGCTCTCAGGGTTTGGCTGAAGCTTTCTTT. It is translated as CASSSQGLAEAFF.

The chain combines TRBV5-1 with TRBJ1-3; D not resolved. With 5 bases removed from V and 0 bases from J, the gap between germline ends came to 9 bases. CDR1 and CDR2 (germline): SGHRS, YFSETQ. The CDR3 covers 14 residues. This chain's CDR3 is CASSQAISGNTIYF. In DNA form, the CDR3 reads TGCGCCAGCAGTCAGGCCATCTCTGGAAACACCATATATTTT.

The chain has TRBV28 and TRBJ1-6; perhaps TRBD1 as D (5 bases). Germline CDR1 is MDHEN and CDR2 is SYDVKM. Trimming shortened V by 6 bases and J by 10 bases, and 10 bases separated the two germline ends. The CDR3 has 12 residues. The CDR3 region is CASSRGVSPLHF. The CDR3 nucleotides are TGTGCCAGCAGCCGAGGGGTCTCACCCCTCCACTTT. The entire variable domain, with the rest obtained from reference TRBV28 and TRBJ1-6, is as follows: DVKVTQSSRYLVKRTGEKVFLECVQDMDHENMFWYRQDPGLGLRLIYFSYDVKMKEKGDIPEGYSVSREKKERFSLILESASTNQTSMYLCASSRGVSPLHFGNGTRLTVT.

This clonotype was detected ten times or more. At one boundary the junction diverges from the germline segment, which might be a read error. V and J are TRBV7-7 and TRBJ2-2; possible D gene TRBD2, 6 bases. Germline CDR1 SSHAT, CDR2 FNYEAQ (reference sequence). The CDR3 extends over 15 amino acids. CDR3 region: CASSLGGASTGELFF. CDR3 coding DNA: TGTGCTAGCAGCTTAGGCGGGGCGAGCACCGGGGAGCTGTTTTTT. The full variable domain, rest sourced from reference TRBV7-7 and TRBJ2-2, is GAGVSQSPRYKVTKRGQDVTLRCDPISSHATLYWYQQALGQGPEFLTYFNYEAQPDKSGLPSDRFSAERPEGSISTLTIQRTEQRDSAMYRCASSLGGASTGELFFGEGSRLTVL.

The chain joins TRBV19 to TRBJ2-5; D is perhaps TRBD1 (6 bases). The germline V and J ends were trimmed by 7 bases and 5 bases, with 20 bases remaining between them. CDR1 and CDR2 from the germline V gene are LNHDA and SQIVND (reference sequence). This CDR3 has 15 amino acids. CDR3 sequence reads: CASTATGQVWETQYF. The DNA for the CDR3 is TGTGCCAGTACCGCGACAGGTCAGGTATGGGAGACCCAGTACTTC.

This clonotype was found many times. The V call is TRBV9, the J call TRBJ2-3; 8 bases fit TRBD1. Germline-derived CDR1 and CDR2 are SGDLS and YYNGEE. V trimming: 1 base; J trimming: 4 bases; junction bases outside the gene matches: 2. The CDR3 totals 14 residues. This CDR3 reads CASSVQGASDTQYF. The CDR3 region has the DNA TGTGCCAGCAGCGTACAGGGGGCATCAGATACGCAGTATTTT.

This clonotype was seen many times. The chain carries TRBV3-1 and TRBJ2-6; D unresolved. The V end lost 5 bases, the J end lost 0 bases, and 2 bases lay between the germline ends. The CDR3 spans 13 residues. In germline, CDR1 is LGHDT, CDR2 YNNKEL (reference sequence). The CDR3 bases are TGTGCCAGCAGCAACTCTGGGGCCAACGTCCTGACTTTC. This translates into CASSNSGANVLTF.

This clonotype was counted between two and nine times. The chain combines TRBV10-3 with TRBJ2-3; 7 nucleotides line up with TRBD1. The germline CDR1 and CDR2 sequences are ENHRY and SYGVKD. The CDR3 is made up of 14 amino acids. V lost 4 bases and J lost 4; bases outside the gene matches: 5. The CDR3 nucleotides are TGTGCCATCAGTGCGACAGGGCCGGCAGATACGCAGTATTTT. It encodes CAISATGPADTQYF.

This clonotype was seen only a few times. CDR3 DNA sequence: TGTGCCAGCAGTTTTCTGGGAAACAGAAATGAGCAGTTCTTC. Translated: CASSFLGNRNEQFF. The rearrangement links TRBV12-3 or TRBV12-4 to TRBJ2-1; D remains unclear. The CDR3 totals 14 residues. Trimming left V 3 bases short and J 7 bases short, with 13 bases between.